This T cell receptor beta chain is from a study of blood T cell repertoires in COVID-19. About the research overall: COVID-19 samples, acute and convalescent, were from the United States, Italy and Spain. Sample material is recorded as cDNA or gDNA derived from T cells, B-cell-depleted T cells, or PBMCs.

Trimming stripped 1 base from V and 2 bases from J, with 10 bases between. The CDR3 runs 14 residues. Germline assignment: CDR1 SGHNT and CDR2 YYREEE (reference sequence). As processed by the authors: Amplified reference gene primers provided the basis for estimating nucleated cell counts. Generated by immunoSEQ multiplex PCR, the TCRdb table keeps only in-frame clones and is missing some. V and J calls and clone size follow that table, whereas D and trimming were derived from the DNA. The table has tens of thousands of clones, more than 65% seen once. The chain recombines TRBV5-4 with TRBJ2-7, with a weak D call TRBD2 (6 bases). This sequence originates from a human donor in a cohort sampled during active COVID-19. The sample was peripheral blood. CDR3: CASSLPGGAYEQYF. CDR3 in DNA: TGTGCCAGCAGCTTGCCCGGGGGAGCCTACGAGCAGTACTTC.